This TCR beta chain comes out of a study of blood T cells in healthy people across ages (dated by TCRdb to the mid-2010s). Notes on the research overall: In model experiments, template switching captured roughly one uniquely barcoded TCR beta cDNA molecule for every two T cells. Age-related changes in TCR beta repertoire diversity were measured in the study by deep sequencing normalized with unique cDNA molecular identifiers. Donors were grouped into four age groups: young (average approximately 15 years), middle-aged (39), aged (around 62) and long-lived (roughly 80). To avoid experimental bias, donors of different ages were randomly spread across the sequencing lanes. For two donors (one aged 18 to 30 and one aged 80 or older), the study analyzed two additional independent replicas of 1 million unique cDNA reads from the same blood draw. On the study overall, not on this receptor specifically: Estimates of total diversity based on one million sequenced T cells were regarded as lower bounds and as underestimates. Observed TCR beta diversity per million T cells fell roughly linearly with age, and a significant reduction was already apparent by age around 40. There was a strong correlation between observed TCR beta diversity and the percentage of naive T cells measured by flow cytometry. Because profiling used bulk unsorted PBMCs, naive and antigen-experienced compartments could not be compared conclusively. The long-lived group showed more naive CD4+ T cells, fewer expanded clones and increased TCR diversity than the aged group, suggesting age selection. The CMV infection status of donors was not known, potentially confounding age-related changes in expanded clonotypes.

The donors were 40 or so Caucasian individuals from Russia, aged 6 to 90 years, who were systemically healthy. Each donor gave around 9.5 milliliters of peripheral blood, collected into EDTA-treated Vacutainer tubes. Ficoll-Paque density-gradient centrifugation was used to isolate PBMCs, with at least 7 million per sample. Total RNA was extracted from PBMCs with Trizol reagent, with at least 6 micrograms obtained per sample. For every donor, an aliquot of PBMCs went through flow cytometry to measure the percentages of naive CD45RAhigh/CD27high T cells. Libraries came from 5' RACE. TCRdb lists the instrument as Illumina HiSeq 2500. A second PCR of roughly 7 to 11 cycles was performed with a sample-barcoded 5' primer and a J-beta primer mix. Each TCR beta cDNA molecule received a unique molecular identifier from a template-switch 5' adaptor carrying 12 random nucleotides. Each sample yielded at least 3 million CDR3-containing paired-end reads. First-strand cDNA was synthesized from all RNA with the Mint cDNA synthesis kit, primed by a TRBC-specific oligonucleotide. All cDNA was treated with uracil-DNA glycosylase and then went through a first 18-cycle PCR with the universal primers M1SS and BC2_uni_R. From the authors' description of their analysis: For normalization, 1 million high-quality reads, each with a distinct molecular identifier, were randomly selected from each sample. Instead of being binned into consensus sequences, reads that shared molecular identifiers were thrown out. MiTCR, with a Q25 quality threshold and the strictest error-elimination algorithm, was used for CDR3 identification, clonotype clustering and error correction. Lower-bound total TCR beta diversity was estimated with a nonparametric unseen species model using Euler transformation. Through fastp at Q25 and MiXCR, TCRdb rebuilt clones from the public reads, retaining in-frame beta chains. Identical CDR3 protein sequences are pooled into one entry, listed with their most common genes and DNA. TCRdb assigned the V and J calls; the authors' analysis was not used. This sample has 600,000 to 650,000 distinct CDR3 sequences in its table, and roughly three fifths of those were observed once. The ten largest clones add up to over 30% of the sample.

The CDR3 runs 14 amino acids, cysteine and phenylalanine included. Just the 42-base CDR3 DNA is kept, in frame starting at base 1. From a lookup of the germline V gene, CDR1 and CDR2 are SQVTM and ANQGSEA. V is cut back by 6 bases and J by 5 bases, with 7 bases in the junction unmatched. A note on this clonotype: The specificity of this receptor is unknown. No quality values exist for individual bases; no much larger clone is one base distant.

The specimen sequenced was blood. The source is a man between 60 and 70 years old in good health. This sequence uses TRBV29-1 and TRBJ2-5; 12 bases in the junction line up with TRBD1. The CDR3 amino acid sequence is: CSVGQGAGAETQYF. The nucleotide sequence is TGCAGCGTGGGACAGGGGGCAGGGGCCGAGACCCAGTACTTC.